This TCR beta chain was recorded in a study of T cell repertoires in ileal Crohn's disease. General observations from the study: Compared with non-smokers, active smokers at surgery showed more clonal expansions.

To note about this clone: The target antigen is unknown.

Data came from immunoSEQ multiplex PCR; TCRdb stores just in-frame clones and leaves some out. The data contain some 14,000 clones, about 73% of them seen just once; the ten biggest clones take up 18%. The germline CDR1 and CDR2 sequences are MRHNA and SNTAGT. This CDR3 comprises 13 residues. Trimming took 2 bases from V and 5 from J, leaving 6 bases between them. This chain links TRBV6-4 with TRBJ2-2; the D is unclear. The TCR comes from an adult with Crohn's disease. The sample consisted of ileal tissue. The DNA for the CDR3 is TGTGCCAGCAGTGACGCGGAGACCGGGGAGCTGTTTTTT. This sequence encodes CASSDAETGELFF.